The clone carrying this T cell receptor beta chain appeared a few times. The antigen remains unidentified. Time point of the sample: after neoadjuvant nivolumab, at surgical resection. Germline loops: CDR1 MNHEY, CDR2 SMNVEV (reference sequence). V lost 6 bases and J lost 7, with 19 bases in between. The CDR3 spans 14 residues. Measured with immunoSEQ multiplex PCR; TCRdb has only the in-frame clones, and not every one. The table shows around 14,000 clones, with approximately 70% occurring only once. The record originates from a study of neoadjuvant anti-PD-1 for oral cavity cancer. Study results and limitations: Pretreatment Treg/Th17 ratio correlated inversely with post-treatment tumor clonality.

The source was PBMCs, collected after nivolumab (anti-PD-1) treatment. The chain uses TRBV27 and TRBJ2-7; D may be TRBD1 (5 bases). The TCR comes from a person aged 35-79 years with oral cavity squamous cell carcinoma. CDR3 protein: CASSIQGASWEQYF. The CDR3 coding sequence is TGTGCCAGCAGCATTCAGGGTGCTTCCTGGGAGCAGTACTTC.